This T cell receptor (beta chain) was recorded in a study of T cells in localized non-small cell lung cancer. The J segment lost 1 base and the V segment lost 3 bases, leaving 5 bases of the junction unmatched. There are 16 residues in the CDR3. From germline, CDR1 is SGHRS and CDR2 YFSETQ. Findings and caveats of the study: A median approximately 61 of the top 100 tumor clones appeared in adjacent lung. Sequencing was limited to one tumor region, leaving the possibility of heterogeneity open.

With regard to this clone: Its specificity is unknown.

Sequencing used immunoSEQ multiplex PCR; TCRdb keeps in-frame clones, though not all of them. The sample consists of over 30,000 clones, just over 85% of them appearing once. The chain combines TRBV5-1 with TRBJ2-2, with 8 bases matching TRBD1. This specimen consisted of peripheral blood mononuclear cells, obtained before any cancer treatment. This receptor was taken from a male donor aged 60 or older with stage II lung adenocarcinoma. In DNA form, the CDR3 reads TGCGCCAGCAGCTCCGCAGGGGGCTTGAACACCGGGGAGCTGTTTTTT. As protein: CASSSAGGLNTGELFF.